This section outlines one TCR beta chain sequence together with its context. This sample stems from a study of blood T cell repertoires in COVID-19. The wider study: Nucleic acid was either cDNA or gDNA, and it came from T cells, B-cell-depleted T cells, or PBMCs.

The CDR3 is made up of 14 amino acids. The junction had 4 bases not matched to a gene; V was cut back by 7 bases and J by 0 bases. Germline V CDR1 and CDR2: MNHNY, SVGAGI (reference sequence). Profiling relied on immunoSEQ multiplex PCR, and the TCRdb table lists in-frame clones only, not all of them. The sample consists of 250,000 to 350,000 clones, approximately 91% of them appearing once. The chain employs TRBV6-6 and TRBJ1-1; TRBD1 matches at 8 bases. The TCR sequence derives from a woman aged 60-70 years with acute or convalescent COVID-19. What was sequenced was peripheral blood. Here the CDR3 DNA reads TGTGCCAGCAACGGACAGGGAATGAACACTGAAGCTTTCTTT. Its protein is CASNGQGMNTEAFF.